Following are 31 T cell receptor beta chains from one sample sequenced in a study of human T cells and chemical hapten exposure. One entry per CDR3 protein results from TCRdb running MiXCR on the RACE reads. The sample lists under 200,000 distinct CDR3 sequences; roughly 15% were seen once. Documented time point: patch test 1, 2 weeks after DPC sensitization. Noted treatment: therapeutic diphenylcyclopropenone sensitization with weekly scalp DPC. This specimen was whole blood, taken in connection with sensitization to the hapten diphenylcyclopropenone (DPC). The receptors originated from a woman younger than 45 with alopecia areata. Some clones in this sample may be carry-over from other donors' samples.

The sample holds many counts of this clonotype. V and J are TRBV20-1 and TRBJ2-5; D uncertain. In germline, CDR1 is DFQATT, CDR2 SNEGSKA (reference sequence). This CDR3 is 11 amino acids long. V lost 3 bases, J lost 5 bases, and 7 bases lay in between. The CDR3 DNA sequence: TGCAGTGCTAGGGCGGAGGAGACCCAGTACTTC. It codes for CSARAEETQYF.

As concerns this clonotype: Possible read error: a much larger clone is one base away. The rearrangement uses TRBV5-4 and TRBJ2-5; 8 bases are a match to TRBD1. CDR1 and CDR2 from the germline V gene are SGHNT and YYREEE (reference sequence). The CDR3 runs 14 residues. CDR3 protein: CVSSTGGRLETQYF. As DNA, the CDR3 is TGTGTCAGCAGCACAGGGGGGCGGTTAGAGACCCAGTACTTC.

V is TRBV9 and J is TRBJ2-1; unclear D gene. CDR3 length: 15 residues. V lost 0 bases, J lost 4 bases, and 11 bases lay in between. The germline V gene has CDR1 SGDLS and CDR2 YYNGEE. The CDR3 DNA follows: TGTGCCAGCAGCGTAGATGAGCCGGAGTACAATGAGCAGTTCTTC. This translates into CASSVDEPEYNEQFF.

This clonotype was detected only a few times. The chain has TRBV6-2 or TRBV6-3 and TRBJ1-4; the D is unclear. This CDR3 contains 15 residues. V dropped 6 bases and J dropped 8 bases, with 19 bases sitting between them. Per germline, CDR1 MNHEY and CDR2 SVGEGT. CDR3 DNA sequence: TGTGCCAGCAGCTTCAGACCCGTCTCGGGGGAAAAACTGTTTTTT. Encoded protein: CASSFRPVSGEKLFF.

This clonotype has only a few counts. This chain connects TRBV4-2 to TRBJ1-3; possible D gene TRBD1, 5 bases. Trimming cost V 1 base and J 0 bases, with 10 bases left between them. Germline CDR1 and CDR2: LGHNA and YNFKEQ. This CDR3 region has 16 residues. The CDR3 DNA sequence: TGTGCCAGCAGCCAAGCTCGACAGTTCTCTGGAAACACCATATATTTT. Protein product: CASSQARQFSGNTIYF.

The chain combines TRBV29-1 with TRBJ2-7; 8 bases match TRBD1. The CDR3 has 14 residues. Germline trimming cut 4 bases from V and 3 bases from J; bases unmatched to any gene: 8. The germline gives CDR1 SQVTM, CDR2 ANQGSEA. CDR3: CSVAMGTGGYEQYF. CDR3 DNA sequence: TGCAGCGTTGCGATGGGGACAGGAGGCTACGAGCAGTACTTC.

This clonotype occurred a few times. CDR3 sequence: CASSHGQGADTQYF. The CDR3 bases are TGCGCCAGCAGCCATGGACAGGGGGCAGATACGCAGTATTTT. The V and J genes are TRBV4-3 and TRBJ2-3; 10 bases are a match to TRBD1. The CDR3 is 14 residues long. Germline CDR1 and CDR2: LGHNA and YSLEER. Trimming took 3 bases from V and 4 from J; bases not matched to a gene: 1.

The chain couples TRBV1 to TRBJ1-3; TRBD1 is the table's D call and was not checked against the DNA. TRBV1 is deemed a pseudogene. The CDR3 is 20 amino acids. The CDR3 is CTSSQMSRQDEEYSGNTIYF. Here the CDR3 DNA reads TGCACCAGCAGCCAAATGAGTCGACAGGATGAAGAGTACTCTGGAAACACCATATATTTT.

This clonotype was observed a few times. The CDR3 reads CASSKPGQGFLEQYF. The CDR3 DNA follows: TGTGCCAGCAGCAAACCGGGACAGGGGTTTTTAGAGCAGTACTTC. The chain links TRBV7-9 to TRBJ2-7, with 10 nucleotides matching TRBD1. The CDR3 has 15 amino acids. Germline V lookup: CDR1 SEHNR, CDR2 FQNEAQ (reference sequence). V shed 5 bases and J 7 bases; nucleotides not matched to a gene: 11.

This clonotype was observed a few times. This rearrangement joins TRBV5-7 to TRBJ2-3; D possibly uses TRBD1 or TRBD2 (5 bases each). TRBV5-7 is known as an ORF, though its function is uncertain. V gave up 0 bases and J gave up 8 bases, with 13 bases separating them. The CDR3 runs to 14 residues. CDR3 nucleotide sequence: TGTGCCAGCAGCTTGGGTCCGGGGCCTGGTACGCAGTATTTT. Protein product: CASSLGPGPGTQYF.

This clonotype was detected only a few times. V is TRBV6-1 and J is TRBJ1-6; TRBD1 is a possible D gene (5 bases). This CDR3 has 15 residues. Per germline, CDR1 MNHNS and CDR2 SASEGT. Trimming took 1 base from V and 4 from J, leaving 8 bases between them. CDR3 DNA sequence: TGTGCCAGCAGTGAAGACGGGGGGTATAATTCACCCCTCCACTTT. Its translation: CASSEDGGYNSPLHF.

This clonotype was seen ten or more times. The chain uses TRBV7-2 and TRBJ2-5, with a possible D match to TRBD1 (5 bases). The germline V and J ends were trimmed by 2 bases and 1 base, with 11 bases remaining between them. The CDR3 is made up of 15 amino acids. CDR1 is SGHTA and CDR2 is FQGNSA in the germline V gene. CDR3 region: CASSLKTGRQETQYF. The CDR3 coding sequence is TGTGCCAGCAGCTTAAAAACAGGACGCCAAGAGACCCAGTACTTC.

V and J are TRBV5-4 and TRBJ2-1; maybe TRBD1 (6 bases). Trimming cost V 6 bases and J 7 bases, with 14 bases left between them. Germline values: CDR1 SGHNT, CDR2 YYREEE (reference sequence). The CDR3 totals 13 residues. This chain's CDR3 is CASTVQQGNEQFF. Here the CDR3 DNA reads TGTGCCAGCACCGTTCAGCAGGGGAATGAGCAGTTCTTC. Full variable domain (remainder filled in from reference TRBV5-4 and TRBJ2-1): ETGVTQSPTHLIKTRGQQVTLRCSSQSGHNTVSWYQQALGQGPQFIFQYYREEENGRGNFPPRFSGLQFPNYSSELNVNALELDDSALYLCASTVQQGNEQFFGPGTRLTVL.

The chain recombines TRBV5-1 with TRBJ1-4; D not certain. The CDR3 has 15 residues. V was shortened by 0 bases and J by 12 bases, with 18 bases between the two germline ends. The germline V gene has CDR1 SGHRS and CDR2 YFSETQ. Here the CDR3 DNA reads TGCGCCAGCAGCTTGGCCCAGGCACCGGGGTCGGAACTGTTTTTT. This gives the protein CASSLAQAPGSELFF.

This clonotype was counted at least ten times. The J gene is TRBJ2-7, the V gene TRBV28, with 7 positions matching TRBD1. Germline V CDR1 and CDR2: MDHEN, SYDVKM. The CDR3 sequence is 14 residues long. Unmatched junction bases numbered 5, after V lost 3 bases and J lost 3 bases. DNA of the CDR3: TGTGCCAGCAGTTTGCCGGGACAGATCTACGAGCAGTACTTC. Encoded protein: CASSLPGQIYEQYF. Using reference TRBV28 and TRBJ2-7 for the parts outside the CDR3, the full variable domain is DVKVTQSSRYLVKRTGEKVFLECVQDMDHENMFWYRQDPGLGLRLIYFSYDVKMKEKGDIPEGYSVSREKKERFSLILESASTNQTSMYLCASSLPGQIYEQYFGPGTRLTVT.

This clonotype was counted a single time. This chain joins TRBV18 and TRBJ2-1; 10 bases are a match to TRBD2. The CDR3 is 17 residues long. Trimming cost V 3 bases and J 7 bases; bases outside gene matches: 12. The germline V gene has CDR1 KGHSH and CDR2 LQKENI. The CDR3, as DNA: TGTGCCAGCTCACCGGCGGCTAGCGGGAGTGTGGCGAATGAGCAGTTCTTC. This sequence encodes CASSPAASGSVANEQFF. Using reference TRBV18 and TRBJ2-1 for the parts outside the CDR3, the full variable domain is NAGVMQNPRHLVRRRGQEARLRCSPMKGHSHVYWYRQLPEEGLKFMVYLQKENIIDESGMPKERFSAEFPKEGPSILRIQQVVRGDSAAYFCASSPAASGSVANEQFFGPGTRLTVL.

The V call is TRBV12-3 or TRBV12-4, the J call TRBJ1-1; tentatively, D is TRBD1 (5 bases). V was shortened by 6 bases and J by 0 bases, with 17 bases between the two germline ends. The CDR3 covers 16 residues. CDR3 protein: CASRSLRRGVNTEAFF. DNA of the CDR3: TGTGCCAGCAGATCTCTACGGAGGGGAGTGAACACTGAAGCTTTCTTT.

This clonotype was counted many times. This chain links TRBV6-1 with TRBJ1-1; D might be TRBD1 (5 bases). The CDR3 runs 9 residues. The germline gives CDR1 MNHNS, CDR2 SASEGT. Trimming pared 11 bases from V and 5 bases from J, leaving 6 bases between. Written as DNA, the CDR3 is TGTGCCGGGGGGACTGAAGCTTTCTTT. Translating gives CAGGTEAFF.

This clonotype was picked up a small number of times. The rearrangement links TRBV7-2 to TRBJ2-7; 8 nucleotides line up with TRBD2. The CDR3 totals 13 residues. The germline gives CDR1 SGHTA, CDR2 FQGNSA. V lost 5 bases, J lost 7 bases, and 7 bases stayed unmatched. CDR3 sequence (DNA): TGTGCCAGCAGCCGGACTAGCTCCGGAGAGCAGTACTTC. Translated, it gives CASSRTSSGEQYF.

The genes are TRBV7-8 and TRBJ1-1, with D uncertain. This CDR3 spans 13 amino acids. Germline CDR1 reads SGHVS; CDR2 reads FQNEAQ. Trimming removed 0 bases from V and 5 bases from J, with 7 bases in between. The CDR3 loop is CASSLAGRTEAFF. In DNA, the CDR3 is TGTGCCAGCAGCTTAGCGGGGAGGACTGAAGCTTTCTTT.

The J gene is TRBJ2-2, the V gene TRBV7-2, with D hard to call. V was cut by 6 bases and J by 3 bases, with 11 bases left in between. Per the germline V gene, CDR1 is SGHTA and CDR2 is FQGNSA. The CDR3 loop spans 14 amino acids. CDR3 DNA sequence: TGTGCCAGCAGGTTATGGTCGGACACCGGGGAGCTGTTTTTT. It encodes CASRLWSDTGELFF.

The table lists this clonotype with many counts. The chain joins TRBV27 to TRBJ2-7; D remains ambiguous. Germline lookup yields CDR1 MNHEY and CDR2 SMNVEV (reference sequence). The V gene lost 4 bases and the J gene lost 2 bases, with 6 bases spanning the gap. This CDR3 is 12 amino acids long. The CDR3 protein is CASSSPTYEQYF. The CDR3 DNA sequence: TGTGCCAGCAGTTCTCCAACCTACGAGCAGTACTTC.

The rearrangement links TRBV5-1 to TRBJ2-1; D is perhaps TRBD2 (5 bases). From germline, CDR1 is SGHRS and CDR2 YFSETQ. This CDR3 contains 16 residues. The V end was cut by 0 bases, the J end by 2 bases, with 12 bases between. The DNA of the CDR3 is TGCGCCAGCAGCTTGGTAAATAGCGCGGCCTACAATGAGCAGTTCTTC. Translating gives CASSLVNSAAYNEQFF.

This clonotype came up many times. This rearrangement joins TRBV14 to TRBJ2-5, with D maybe TRBD1 (6 bases). The V gene's germline CDR1 is SGHDN and CDR2 FVKESK. V was cut by 5 bases and J by 0 bases, with 10 bases left in between. The CDR3 contains 14 residues. CDR3 sequence (DNA): TGTGCCAGCAGCTTCGGACAGAACCAAGAGACCCAGTACTTC. Translation gives CASSFGQNQETQYF.

This clonotype was counted a few times. V usage is TRBV7-9 and J usage is TRBJ2-7; D is uncertain. Germline loops: CDR1 SEHNR, CDR2 FQNEAQ (reference sequence). This CDR3 spans 15 amino acids. Trimming took off 0 bases at V and 1 base at J, with 10 bases between the two ends. The CDR3 DNA follows: TGTGCCAGCAGCTTAGCCTTAGGCCCGTCCTACGAGCAGTACTTC. This sequence encodes CASSLALGPSYEQYF.

The V and J genes are TRBV5-1 and TRBJ2-2; D possibly corresponds to TRBD2 (6 bases). This CDR3 contains 14 residues. The V and J ends lost 0 bases and 6 bases respectively, with 9 bases between them. The germline V gene encodes CDR1 SGHRS and CDR2 YFSETQ. Here the CDR3 DNA reads TGCGCCAGCAGCTTGGCCGGGGGTGCCGGGGAGCTGTTTTTT. This encodes CASSLAGGAGELFF.

A few counts support this clonotype. DNA for the CDR3: TGTGCCAGCAGCTTCGGCGGGAGGGCCCCTAGTGGGGAGCAGTACTTC. Residues: CASSFGGRAPSGEQYF. The chain employs TRBV11-1 and TRBJ2-7; 9 bases are a match to TRBD2. Per germline, CDR1 SGHAT and CDR2 FQDESV (reference sequence). The CDR3 length is 16 residues. The junction had 13 bases not matched to a gene; V was cut back by 3 bases and J by 7 bases. Full variable domain (remainder filled in from reference TRBV11-1 and TRBJ2-7): EAEVAQSPRYKITEKSQAVAFWCDPISGHATLYWYRQILGQGPELLVQFQDESVVDDSQLPKDRFSAERLKGVDSTLKIQPAELGDSAMYLCASSFGGRAPSGEQYFGPGTRLTVT.

The V gene is TRBV9, the J gene TRBJ1-1; D might be TRBD1 (5 bases). Germline CDR1 is SGDLS and CDR2 is YYNGEE. The CDR3 runs 15 residues. V lost 3 bases to trimming and J lost 0 bases, with 12 bases between them. CDR3 residues: CASSEGGGMNTEAFF. CDR3 bases: TGTGCCAGCAGCGAAGGTGGGGGAATGAACACTGAAGCTTTCTTT.

This chain links TRBV6-5 with TRBJ1-1; no firm D call. This CDR3 comprises 12 residues. The germline V and J ends were trimmed by 8 bases and 1 base, with 8 bases remaining between them. Germline V gene lookup returns CDR1 MNHEY and CDR2 SVGAGI. The DNA for the CDR3 is TGTGCCAGCGCGAAGGGGAACACTGAAGCTTTCTTT. This gives the protein CASAKGNTEAFF.

Of note for this clonotype: Possible read error: a much larger clone is one base away. The chain joins TRBV16 to TRBJ1-2, with D perhaps matching TRBD1 (5 bases). V lost 5 bases and J lost 10, with 20 bases in between. CDR1 is KGHSY and CDR2 is FQNENV in the germline V gene. The CDR3 spans 14 residues. CDR3 in DNA: TGTGCCAGCAGCATCCGGACTGGGGCTGACGACTACACCTTC. It translates to CASSIRTGADDYTF.

This clonotype was found a few times. The chain joins TRBV28 to TRBJ1-2, with 8 bases lining up with TRBD1. The V gene end was trimmed by 6 bases and the J gene end by 4 bases; junction bases not matched to a gene: 13. Germline V gene sequence: CDR1 MDHEN, CDR2 SYDVKM. The CDR3 runs to 16 residues. The CDR3 loop reads CASRLRDRWPPYGYTF. The CDR3 bases are TGTGCCAGCAGACTCCGGGACAGGTGGCCTCCCTATGGCTACACCTTC.